These 3 T cell receptor beta chains originate from one sample sequenced in a study of beta chain features in type 1 diabetes. These receptors' antigens are unknown. The authors reverse transcribed all of the isolated RNA, so sequencing captured expressed TCRB transcripts. Clones were sequenced by immunoSEQ multiplex PCR, and TCRdb holds only the in-frame ones, with some missing. The sample consists of roughly 180,000 clones, roughly 8% of them appearing once. Overall study results and limits: People with Type 1 diabetes carried modestly yet significantly shorter TCRB CDR3s in all four CD4+ subsets.

Specimen: central memory CD4+ T cells from blood. The source is a man aged 18-30 years with type 1 diabetes.

This clone was counted only a few times. The rearrangement joins TRBV5-1 to TRBJ1-1; TRBD1 matches at 7 bases. Germline V gene sequence: CDR1 SGHRS, CDR2 YFSETQ. There are 14 residues in the CDR3. V was pared by 5 bases and J by 1 base, with 5 bases of the junction left unmatched. The CDR3 bases are TGCGCCAGCAGTCGGGACAGCCCGAACACTGAAGCTTTCTTT. It codes for CASSRDSPNTEAFF.

This chain joins TRBV19 and TRBJ1-1; weak D call: TRBD1 (5 bases). Trimming pared 7 bases from V and 5 bases from J, leaving 23 bases between. The CDR3 is 16 residues long. In germline, CDR1 is LNHDA, CDR2 SQIVND (reference sequence). The CDR3 bases are TGTGCCAGTAATAGCGGTATCGGGCTTGGGGGGACTGAAGCTTTCTTT. Protein product: CASNSGIGLGGTEAFF.

The J gene is TRBJ2-3, the V gene TRBV5-6; D unresolved. CDR1 is SGHDT and CDR2 is YYEEEE in the germline V gene. The CDR3 is made up of 14 amino acids. Trimming took 2 bases from V and 2 from J, leaving 9 bases between them. The CDR3 loop is CASSLIRYTDTQYF. CDR3 coding DNA: TGTGCCAGCAGCTTAATTCGGTACACAGATACGCAGTATTTT.